These 9 T cell receptor beta chains share one sample of origin, sequenced in a study of blood T cell repertoires in COVID-19. The assay was immunoSEQ multiplex PCR, and TCRdb's table has in-frame clones only and misses some. The sample records about 41,000 clones, 80% to 90% being singletons. The sample consisted of peripheral blood. All receptors come from a man between 40 and 49 years old with COVID-19, enrolled during active disease.

This chain joins TRBV25-1 and TRBJ1-2; 10 bases align to TRBD1. Trimming cost V 9 bases and J 6 bases; bases outside gene matches: 1. The CDR3 has 11 amino acids. Per germline, CDR1 MGHDK and CDR2 SYGVNS. CDR3 DNA: TGTGCCAGTGGACAGGGGGATGGCTACACCTTC. Translation: CASGQGDGYTF.

The V and J genes are TRBV10-3 and TRBJ1-2; no reliable D call. Germline values: CDR1 ENHRY, CDR2 SYGVKD. V lost 4 bases to trimming and J lost 5 bases, with 11 bases between them. This CDR3 spans 13 amino acids. The CDR3 nucleotides are TGTGCCATCAGTGCTTCTGCGGATTATGGCTACACCTTC. Protein: CAISASADYGYTF.

This clone was detected once. This sequence joins TRBV7-2 and TRBJ1-5; 7 nucleotides line up with TRBD1. J was trimmed by 6 bases and V by 5 bases; bases with no gene match: 13. From germline, CDR1 is SGHTA and CDR2 FQGNSA. This CDR3 has 16 residues. The CDR3, as DNA: TGTGCCAGCAGCAATGAGGGGGGACAGCTAAGTCAGCCCCAGCATTTT. Translated, it gives CASSNEGGQLSQPQHF.

J is TRBJ2-1 and V is TRBV10-3; 8 nucleotides align to TRBD2. CDR3 size: 16 residues. Per the germline V gene, CDR1 is ENHRY and CDR2 is SYGVKD. Trimming cost V 0 bases and J 9 bases; bases outside gene matches: 10. Here the CDR3 reads CAISESVGGSGSEQFF. In DNA, the CDR3 is TGTGCCATCAGTGAGTCGGTTGGCGGGAGCGGGAGTGAGCAGTTCTTC.

This sequence joins TRBV7-2 and TRBJ2-5, with 9 bases matching TRBD2. V dropped 8 bases and J dropped 4; count of bases not matched to a gene: 5. From germline, CDR1 is SGHTA and CDR2 FQGNSA. The CDR3 covers 13 residues. The CDR3 DNA reads TGTGCCAGCCCTAGCGGGAAATCAGAGACCCAGTACTTC. Translating it yields CASPSGKSETQYF. The entire variable domain, with the rest obtained from reference TRBV7-2 and TRBJ2-5, is as follows: GAGVSQSPSNKVTEKGKDVELRCDPISGHTALYWYRQSLGQGLEFLIYFQGNSAPDKSGLPSDRFSAERTGGSVSTLTIQRTQQEDSAVYLCASPSGKSETQYFGPGTRLLVL.

This sequence joins TRBV30 and TRBJ2-5; 10 nucleotides agree with TRBD2. The CDR3 has 17 residues. The ends lost 0 bases at V and 5 bases at J; junction bases unmatched: 12. Germline V lookup: CDR1 GTSNPN, CDR2 SVGIG (reference sequence). The CDR3 region has the DNA TGTGCCTGGAGTGTTTGGCGCAAGCGGGGGGGCCTGGAGACCCAGTACTTC. This translates into CAWSVWRKRGGLETQYF.

The chain carries TRBV5-1 and TRBJ1-2; 10 bases align to TRBD1. Per the germline V gene, CDR1 is SGHRS and CDR2 is YFSETQ. Trimming took 4 bases from V and 6 from J; bases not matched to a gene: 6. CDR3 length equals 14 residues. CDR3 coding DNA: TGCGCCAGCAGCCTGGGACAGGGGTACGATGGCTACACCTTC. As protein: CASSLGQGYDGYTF.

This chain links TRBV27 with TRBJ1-6; 9 positions agree with TRBD1. The CDR3 is made up of 16 amino acids. The germline gives CDR1 MNHEY, CDR2 SMNVEV (reference sequence). The V gene end was trimmed by 8 bases and the J gene end by 9 bases; junction bases not matched to a gene: 14. DNA of the CDR3: TGTGCCAGCTCCCCAACCGGGACAGGGCGTCTTTCACCCCTCCACTTT. Translation gives CASSPTGTGRLSPLHF.

This chain uses TRBV4-2 with TRBJ2-5, with D possibly matching TRBD2 (5 bases). The CDR3 has 14 amino acids. The germline V gene has CDR1 LGHNA and CDR2 YNFKEQ. With 4 bases removed from V and 5 bases from J, the gap between germline ends came to 14 bases. CDR3 sequence (DNA): TGTGCCAGCAGCCGGACGGACTTGGCGGAGACCCAGTACTTC. It specifies CASSRTDLAETQYF.